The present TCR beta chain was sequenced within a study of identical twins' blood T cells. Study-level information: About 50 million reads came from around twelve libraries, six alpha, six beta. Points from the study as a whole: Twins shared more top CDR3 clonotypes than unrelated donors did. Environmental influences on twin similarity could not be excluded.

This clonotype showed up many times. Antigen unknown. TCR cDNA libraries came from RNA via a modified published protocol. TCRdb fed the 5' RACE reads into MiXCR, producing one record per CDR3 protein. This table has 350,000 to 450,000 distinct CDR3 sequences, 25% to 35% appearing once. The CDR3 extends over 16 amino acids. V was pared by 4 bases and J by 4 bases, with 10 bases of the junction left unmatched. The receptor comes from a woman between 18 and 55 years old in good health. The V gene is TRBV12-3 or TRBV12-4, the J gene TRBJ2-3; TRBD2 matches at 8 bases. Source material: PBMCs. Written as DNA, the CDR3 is TGTGCCAGCAGTTCGACGTTAGCGGGACGGTCAGATACGCAGTATTTT. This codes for CASSSTLAGRSDTQYF.